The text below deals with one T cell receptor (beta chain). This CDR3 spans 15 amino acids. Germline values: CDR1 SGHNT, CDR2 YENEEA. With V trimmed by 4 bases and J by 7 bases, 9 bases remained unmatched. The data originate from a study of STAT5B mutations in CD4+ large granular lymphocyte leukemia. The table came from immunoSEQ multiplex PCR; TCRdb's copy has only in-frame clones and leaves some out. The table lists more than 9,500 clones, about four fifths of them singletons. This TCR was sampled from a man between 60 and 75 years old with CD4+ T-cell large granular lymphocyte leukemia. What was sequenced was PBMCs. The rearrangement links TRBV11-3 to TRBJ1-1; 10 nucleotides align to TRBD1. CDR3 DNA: TGTGCCAGCAGCTCGGGACAGGGGAAAGGGGGTGAAGCTTTCTTT. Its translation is CASSSGQGKGGEAFF.